This T cell receptor (beta chain) was identified during a study of cytomegalovirus exposure and HLA in healthy donors. Across the whole study: An analysis done earlier identified 120 million or so unique TCR beta sequences from about 180 million T cells. Study observations and caveats: Accurate prediction of most subjects' HLA-A and HLA-B alleles from TCR beta sequences was reported.

Every donor was a healthy person donating bone marrow. Primers included in the PCR were 60 Vbeta and 13 Jbeta primers. Method: immunoSEQ multiplex PCR; TCRdb's copy keeps in-frame clones and lacks some. The sample holds approximately 260,000 clones, about nine tenths seen once. This CDR3 region has 14 residues. V lost 6 bases to trimming and J lost 1 base; unmatched junction nucleotides: 3. CDR1 is KGHSH and CDR2 is LQKENI in the germline V gene. As regards this clone: Its antigen is not known.

This chain connects TRBV18 to TRBJ1-3, with 7 bases matching TRBD1. This clonotype originated in a girl aged 2-10 years in good health and CMV-seronegative. The sequencing sample was made of PBMCs. The CDR3 region has the DNA TGTGCCAGCTCCCTGGGACAGTCTGGAAACACCATATATTTT. As protein: CASSLGQSGNTIYF.